The T cell receptor beta chain under discussion was sequenced for a study of T cells in Graves' hyperthyroidism and ophthalmopathy. Study-wide results and limits: Before onset, by a median of around six months, the model predicted ophthalmopathy. Most expanded thyroid clonotypes above 0.001 recurred in blood.

Those patients with uncontrolled infection, other autoimmune disease, pregnancy or lactation were excluded. The diagnoses drew upon clinical symptoms, serum thyroxine and TRAb, thyroid ultrasound and orbital computed tomography. Researchers amplified the TCR beta CDR3 regions from RNA transcripts. Initially, a first-round RT-PCR of the TCR CDR3 employed the HTBI primer set. TCRdb re-derived calls from the multiplex PCR reads in MiXCR, one entry per CDR3 protein. The profile shows 250,000 to 300,000 distinct CDR3 sequences, roughly 15% of them singletons. Germline loops: CDR1 SGHTA, CDR2 FQGNSA. V lost 5 bases and J lost 0, with 7 bases in between. This CDR3 has 13 amino acids. This clonotype was seen a handful of times. No antigen is known for it.

The receptor comes from a woman aged 50 to 60 with Graves' hyperthyroidism that later progressed to Graves' ophthalmopathy. The chain links TRBV7-2 to TRBJ1-2, with D uncertain. The sequenced sample was blood. For the CDR3, the DNA is TGTGCCAGCAGCACTGTCTCTAACTATGGCTACACCTTC. It codes for CASSTVSNYGYTF.